What follows are 9 T cell receptor beta chains derived from one specimen sequenced in a study of T cell responses to AZD1222 COVID-19 vaccine. TCRdb's copy holds only in-frame clones and misses some; the assay was immunoSEQ multiplex PCR. The top ten clones hold roughly 5% of a sample with 130,000 to 150,000 clones, under 95% of them seen once. This specimen consisted of peripheral blood, obtained on day 0 of AZD1222 vaccination. The receptor set was obtained from an adult in good health.

The gene calls are TRBV27 and TRBJ1-2, with D possibly TRBD1 on 5 matching bases. Germline CDR1 MNHEY, CDR2 SMNVEV (reference sequence). Between the trimmed V and J ends, which lost 8 bases and 8 bases, there was a span of 15 bases. The CDR3 has 12 amino acids. CDR3 coding DNA: TGTGCCAGCTACAGGTACTCCTACGGCTACACCTTC. It yields the protein CASYRYSYGYTF.

The chain employs TRBV27 and TRBJ2-7, with D unclear. This CDR3 has 12 residues. CDR1 and CDR2 (germline): MNHEY, SMNVEV (reference sequence). Trimming pared 2 bases from V and 2 bases from J, leaving 4 bases between. This CDR3 reads CASSLGAYEQYF. The CDR3 coding sequence is TGTGCCAGCAGTTTAGGGGCCTACGAGCAGTACTTC.

The chain couples TRBV9 to TRBJ2-7, with D tentatively TRBD1 (5 bases). V dropped 1 base and J dropped 5 bases, with 13 bases sitting between them. The CDR3 sequence is 14 residues long. CDR1 is SGDLS and CDR2 is YYNGEE in the germline V gene. This CDR3 reads CASSVLAGNHEQYF. CDR3 coding DNA: TGTGCCAGCAGCGTATTAGCAGGGAACCACGAGCAGTACTTC.

The rearrangement joins TRBV29-1 to TRBJ1-1; 7 bases are a match to TRBD1. Germline CDR1 reads SQVTM; CDR2 reads ANQGSEA. The ends lost 7 bases at V and 4 bases at J; junction bases unmatched: 9. The CDR3 contains 13 residues. This CDR3 reads CSGVRDSSTEAFF. The CDR3 DNA reads as TGCAGCGGCGTCCGGGACAGTTCCACTGAAGCTTTCTTT.

The gene calls are TRBV6-2 or TRBV6-3 and TRBJ2-2; weak D call: TRBD2 (6 bases). Germline CDR1 and CDR2: MNHEY and SVGEGT. Trimming left V 0 bases short and J 5 bases short, with 10 bases between. CDR3 length: 15 residues. The CDR3: CASSYSLRETGELFF. The CDR3 coding sequence is TGTGCCAGCAGTTACTCGTTGCGGGAAACCGGGGAGCTGTTTTTT.

The chain recombines TRBV18 with TRBJ2-3; D is unclear. This CDR3 comprises 13 residues. Trimming stripped 3 bases from V and 4 bases from J, with 8 bases between. Germline loops: CDR1 KGHSH, CDR2 LQKENI. This CDR3 reads CASSPPVSDTQYF. In DNA, the CDR3 is TGTGCCAGCTCACCCCCCGTATCAGATACGCAGTATTTT.

The V and J genes are TRBV29-1 and TRBJ1-4, with 7 positions matching TRBD1. The CDR3 spans 13 residues. Germline CDR1 and CDR2: SQVTM and ANQGSEA. V lost 7 bases and J lost 3; bases outside the gene matches: 5. CDR3 in amino acids: CSARTGSNEKLFF. CDR3 DNA: TGCAGCGCTAGGACAGGCTCTAATGAAAAACTGTTTTTT.

The V gene is TRBV19, the J gene TRBJ2-1; 11 positions agree with TRBD2. Germline assignment: CDR1 LNHDA and CDR2 SQIVND (reference sequence). CDR3 length: 15 amino acids. J gave up 8 bases and V 4 bases, and 7 bases lay outside the gene matches. The CDR3 nucleotides are TGTGCCAGTAGTACCCCCAAACTAGCGGGAGATGAGCAGTTCTTC. Residues: CASSTPKLAGDEQFF.

The V gene is TRBV5-1, the J gene TRBJ2-3; D is undetermined. CDR1 SGHRS and CDR2 YFSETQ come from the germline V gene. V shed 4 bases and J shed 3 bases, with 12 bases lying between them. CDR3 length equals 14 residues. CDR3 nucleotides: TGCGCCAGCAGCCGCGGTCCCCAAACAGATACGCAGTATTTT. Translation gives CASSRGPQTDTQYF.